This T cell receptor (beta chain) was recorded in a study of blood T cell repertoires in COVID-19. As originally analysed: Nucleated cell number was recorded as an estimate derived from reference gene primer amplification. Using immunoSEQ multiplex PCR, the repertoire was profiled, and TCRdb retains in-frame clones only, with some absent. Clone size and V and J calls were adopted from that table, with D and trimming inferred from the DNA. The table lists over 100,000 clones, approximately 90% of them singletons. The CDR3 runs to 15 residues. Germline CDR1 and CDR2: LNHDA and SQIVND (reference sequence). V trimming: 6 bases; J trimming: 6 bases; junction bases outside the gene matches: 7.

The V call is TRBV19, the J call TRBJ1-5, with 11 bases lining up with TRBD1. The source material was peripheral blood. The clonotype originates from a man in his 60s with COVID-19, enrolled during active disease. The CDR3 DNA reads TGTGCCAGTAGCCAAGGACAGGGGGCTGCTCAGCCCCAGCATTTT. As protein: CASSQGQGAAQPQHF.